Presented here are 30 T cell receptor beta chains from one specimen sequenced in a study of shared clonotypes between healthy human individuals. The protocol was immunoSEQ multiplex PCR, while the TCRdb copy is restricted to in-frame clones and leaves out a portion. This repertoire shows about 2.3 million clones, 80% to 95% found once; its top ten account for 0.37%. The specimen sequenced was naive CD4+ T cells from PBMCs. The subset denotes: CD45RA+ positively selected. The receptors shown here come from a man younger than 30 in good health. Some clones in this sample may be carry-over from other donors' samples.

The chain couples TRBV7-3 to TRBJ2-1, with 8 bases fitting TRBD2. CDR1 is SGHTA, CDR2 FQGTGA, per germline. The junction had 10 bases not matched to a gene; V was cut back by 5 bases and J by 4 bases. This CDR3 is built from 16 residues. The CDR3 DNA reads TGTGCCAGCAGCCCCTCGATAGCGGGGCGATACAATGAGCAGTTCTTC. Its protein is CASSPSIAGRYNEQFF.

The chain recombines TRBV2 with TRBJ2-1, with D unresolved. Trimming took 4 bases from V and 9 from J, leaving 13 bases between them. The CDR3 consists of 13 residues. CDR1 is SNHLY, CDR2 FYNNEI, per germline. CDR3 nucleotide sequence: TGTGCCAGCAGTGGGCCTCCGGGCGGTGAGCAGTTCTTC. Translating gives CASSGPPGGEQFF.

This clone was recorded once. The chain couples TRBV19 to TRBJ2-3, with TRBD2 matching over 10 bases. J was trimmed by 5 bases and V by 3 bases; bases with no gene match: 11. Germline CDR1 is LNHDA and CDR2 is SQIVND (reference sequence). CDR3 length: 17 residues. As DNA, the CDR3 is TGTGCCAGTAGTATCTTTGGGCTAGCGGGAGCCAAAGATACGCAGTATTTT. Protein sequence: CASSIFGLAGAKDTQYF. Looking up the rest from reference TRBV19 and TRBJ2-3 gives the full variable domain: DGGITQSPKYLFRKEGQNVTLSCEQNLNHDAMYWYRQDPGQGLRLIYYSQIVNDFQKGDIAEGYSVSREKKESFPLTVTSAQKNPTAFYLCASSIFGLAGAKDTQYFGPGTRLTVL.

Concerning this clone: This sample includes further DNA sequences coding for the same CDR3. The chain joins TRBV19 to TRBJ2-7, with D possibly TRBD2 on 5 matching bases. Germline loops: CDR1 LNHDA, CDR2 SQIVND (reference sequence). Trimming cost V 3 bases and J 1 base, with 10 bases left between them. The CDR3 sequence is 14 residues long. The CDR3 DNA reads TGTGCCAGTAGTATCGCGACGGGATCCTACGAGCAGTACTTC. Protein sequence: CASSIATGSYEQYF. Filled out from reference TRBV19 and TRBJ2-7, the complete variable domain reads DGGITQSPKYLFRKEGQNVTLSCEQNLNHDAMYWYRQDPGQGLRLIYYSQIVNDFQKGDIAEGYSVSREKKESFPLTVTSAQKNPTAFYLCASSIATGSYEQYFGPGTRLTVT.

The genes are TRBV5-1 and TRBJ1-5; 7 nucleotides match TRBD1. Unmatched junction bases numbered 6, after V lost 0 bases and J lost 3 bases. This CDR3 region has 16 residues. CDR1 and CDR2 (germline): SGHRS, YFSETQ. The CDR3 region is CASSLGSEGANQPQHF. The CDR3 nucleotides are TGCGCCAGCAGCTTGGGGTCAGAGGGGGCCAATCAGCCCCAGCATTTT.

This sequence joins TRBV5-6 and TRBJ2-1, with D hard to call. CDR1 and CDR2 from the germline V gene are SGHDT and YYEEEE. The length of the CDR3 is 13 residues. The V end lost 7 bases, the J end lost 5 bases, and 13 bases lay between the germline ends. CDR3 nucleotides: TGTGCCAGCTCGTACCGAGGAGACAATGAGCAGTTCTTC. Translating gives CASSYRGDNEQFF.

The chain joins TRBV7-2 to TRBJ2-7; 11 nucleotides align to TRBD2. CDR1 and CDR2 from the germline V gene are SGHTA and FQGNSA. Trimming took 5 bases from V and 2 from J; bases not matched to a gene: 8. The CDR3 is 16 amino acids. CDR3 sequence: CASSTGLAGTPYEQYF. In DNA, the CDR3 is TGTGCCAGCAGCACCGGACTAGCGGGCACCCCCTACGAGCAGTACTTC.

J is TRBJ1-1 and V is TRBV2, with D uncertain. The CDR3 covers 13 residues. Trimming removed 7 bases from V and 3 bases from J, with 12 bases in between. The germline V gene encodes CDR1 SNHLY and CDR2 FYNNEI. The CDR3 bases are TGTGCCAGCAACAAGGGAAGGGACACTGAAGCTTTCTTT. This sequence encodes CASNKGRDTEAFF.

This clone was observed a few times. This chain connects TRBV29-1 to TRBJ1-2, with D perhaps matching TRBD1 (5 bases). The CDR3 covers 12 residues. The V end lost 1 base, the J end lost 2 bases, and 5 bases lay between the germline ends. CDR1 is SQVTM, CDR2 ANQGSEA, per germline. The chain's CDR3 is CSVEGQNYGYTF. The CDR3 DNA reads as TGCAGCGTTGAAGGACAGAACTATGGCTACACCTTC.

The chain carries TRBV13 and TRBJ2-5, with D possibly matching TRBD2 (6 bases). The germline gives CDR1 PRHDT, CDR2 FYEKMQ (reference sequence). The germline V and J ends were trimmed by 5 bases and 1 base, with 20 bases remaining between them. The CDR3 covers 17 residues. In nucleotides, the CDR3 is TGTGCCAGCAGCCTACCGACTAGTCGGGTAACCCAAGAGACCCAGTACTTC. It encodes CASSLPTSRVTQETQYF.

The gene calls are TRBV7-2 and TRBJ1-1, with a tentative D call TRBD1 (5 bases). V lost 1 base and J lost 11, with 14 bases in between. Per germline, CDR1 SGHTA and CDR2 FQGNSA. This CDR3 spans 13 amino acids. The CDR3 here is CASSLELRERAFF. In nucleotides, the CDR3 is TGTGCCAGCAGCTTAGAACTCAGGGAGCGCGCTTTCTTT.

This rearrangement joins TRBV29-1 to TRBJ2-1; 9 bases map to TRBD1. The CDR3 totals 13 residues. The J segment lost 7 bases and the V segment lost 6 bases, leaving 7 bases of the junction unmatched. Germline CDR1 SQVTM, CDR2 ANQGSEA. The CDR3 reads CSVSRDRVNEQFF. DNA for the CDR3: TGCAGCGTCAGCCGGGACAGGGTTAATGAGCAGTTCTTC.

The rearrangement uses TRBV7-8 and TRBJ1-4; 11 positions match TRBD1. Trimming cost V 4 bases and J 7 bases; bases outside gene matches: 8. Germline values: CDR1 SGHVS, CDR2 FQNEAQ. The CDR3 is made up of 16 amino acids. The CDR3 reads CASSSLGQGAREKLFF. The CDR3, as DNA: TGTGCCAGCAGCTCTTTAGGACAGGGGGCGCGTGAAAAACTGTTTTTT.

Only one count was recorded for this clone. The V gene is TRBV28, the J gene TRBJ2-6; the match to TRBD1 covers 7 bases. This CDR3 comprises 17 residues. Germline CDR1 MDHEN, CDR2 SYDVKM. J lost 2 bases, V lost 7 bases, and 11 bases had no gene match. CDR3 in DNA: TGTGCCAGCATTAGAGGGGGCCTAAGTGCTGGGGCCAACGTCCTGACTTTC. Protein sequence: CASIRGGLSAGANVLTF.

The V and J genes are TRBV9 and TRBJ2-2, with a tentative D call TRBD2 (5 bases). This CDR3 region has 17 residues. V dropped 2 bases and J dropped 1 base, with 15 bases sitting between them. Germline V gene sequence: CDR1 SGDLS, CDR2 YYNGEE. CDR3 DNA sequence: TGTGCCAGCAGCGTGAATCCTCCGGACTTGAACACCGGGGAGCTGTTTTTT. It translates to CASSVNPPDLNTGELFF.

The rearrangement links TRBV11-2 to TRBJ1-1; 8 nucleotides align to TRBD1. There are 14 residues in the CDR3. V shed 3 bases and J 4 bases; nucleotides not matched to a gene: 4. CDR1 is SGHAT and CDR2 is FQNNGV in the germline V gene. CDR3 region: CASSFQGAFTEAFF. The CDR3 DNA reads as TGTGCCAGCAGCTTCCAGGGGGCCTTCACTGAAGCTTTCTTT. The whole variable domain, remainder taken from reference TRBV11-2 and TRBJ1-1, is EAGVAQSPRYKIIEKRQSVAFWCNPISGHATLYWYQQILGQGPKLLIQFQNNGVVDDSQLPKDRFSAERLKGVDSTLKIQPAKLEDSAVYLCASSFQGAFTEAFFGQGTRLTVV.

The CDR3 reads CASSLALRVGTDTQYF. The CDR3 DNA reads as TGCGCCAGCAGCTTGGCCTTGAGGGTCGGCACAGATACGCAGTATTTT. The gene calls are TRBV5-1 and TRBJ2-3, with a tentative D call TRBD2 (5 bases). This CDR3 comprises 16 residues. The ends were cut back, 0 bases at V and 1 base at J, with 12 bases in the middle. CDR1 and CDR2 (germline): SGHRS, YFSETQ.

The J gene is TRBJ1-3, the V gene TRBV7-9; D not resolved. CDR3 length: 15 residues. V lost 5 bases and J 0 bases, leaving 11 bases between the germline ends. CDR1 SEHNR and CDR2 FQNEAQ come from the germline V gene (reference sequence). CDR3 sequence reads: CASSQRRPSGNTIYF. In nucleotides, the CDR3 is TGTGCCAGCAGCCAAAGGCGGCCCTCTGGAAACACCATATATTTT. The variable domain in full, completed from reference TRBV7-9 and TRBJ1-3, reads DTGVSQNPRHKITKRGQNVTFRCDPISEHNRLYWYRQTLGQGPEFLTYFQNEAQLEKSRLLSDRFSAERPKGSFSTLEIQRTEQGDSAMYLCASSQRRPSGNTIYFGEGSWLTVV.

The chain is built from TRBV6-1 and TRBJ1-3, with no clear D. CDR1 is MNHNS and CDR2 is SASEGT in the germline V gene. This CDR3 contains 14 residues. Trimming stripped 6 bases from V and 3 bases from J, with 12 bases between. As DNA, the CDR3 is TGTGCCAGCAGGAGCCCAGGACGTGGAAACACCATATATTTT. Translated, it gives CASRSPGRGNTIYF.

The chain joins TRBV7-9 to TRBJ1-2; D possibly corresponds to TRBD1 (5 bases). V lost 5 bases and J lost 6, with 22 bases in between. There are 16 residues in the CDR3. From germline, CDR1 is SEHNR and CDR2 FQNEAQ (reference sequence). CDR3 coding DNA: TGTGCCAGCAGCACAGTGGGGCAGTCTTCAATTGATGGCTACACCTTC. It translates to CASSTVGQSSIDGYTF.

Comments on this clone: Other DNA variants within this sample encode the same CDR3. The gene calls are TRBV30 and TRBJ1-1, with D unclear. Looked up from germline, CDR1 is GTSNPN and CDR2 is SVGIG (reference sequence). The CDR3 runs to 12 residues. V gave up 3 bases and J gave up 2 bases, with 7 bases separating them. CDR3 in DNA: TGTGCCTGGAGCGACGGAAACACTGAAGCTTTCTTT. Translated, it gives CAWSDGNTEAFF.

The chain couples TRBV5-6 to TRBJ2-3; 13 positions agree with TRBD2. Trimming took 2 bases from V and 2 from J; bases not matched to a gene: 8. Germline V gene sequence: CDR1 SGHDT, CDR2 YYEEEE. This CDR3 spans 18 amino acids. The CDR3 nucleotides read TGTGCCAGCAGCTTAAAAGGGACTAGCGGGGTACACACAGATACGCAGTATTTT. It yields the protein CASSLKGTSGVHTDTQYF.

This chain joins TRBV5-1 and TRBJ2-5; unclear D gene. CDR1 SGHRS and CDR2 YFSETQ come from the germline V gene. V lost 0 bases and J lost 4, with 10 bases in between. The CDR3 is 14 residues long. DNA for the CDR3: TGCGCCAGCAGCTTGGGTCTACCGGGAGAGACCCAGTACTTC. Translation: CASSLGLPGETQYF.

The chain is built from TRBV18 and TRBJ1-5, with a weak D call TRBD1 (6 bases). The V and J ends lost 4 bases and 0 bases respectively, with 16 bases between them. There are 17 residues in the CDR3. CDR1 is KGHSH, CDR2 LQKENI, per germline. The CDR3 DNA is TGTGCCAGCTCACTAAACGACAGGATGTATAGCAATCAGCCCCAGCATTTT. As protein: CASSLNDRMYSNQPQHF.

The rearrangement links TRBV6-1 to TRBJ1-2; D ambiguous. In germline, CDR1 is MNHNS, CDR2 SASEGT. This CDR3 has 16 residues. Trimming pared 0 bases from V and 4 bases from J, leaving 15 bases between. CDR3 amino acids: CASSEAGAQNLYGYTF. CDR3 DNA: TGTGCCAGCAGTGAAGCGGGAGCGCAGAACCTCTATGGCTACACCTTC.

This clone occurred once. This sequence joins TRBV11-3 and TRBJ2-7; TRBD2 aligns across 8 bases. The germline CDR1 and CDR2 sequences are SGHNT and YENEEA. V gave up 4 bases and J gave up 1 base; unmatched junction bases: 12. This CDR3 has 17 amino acids. CDR3 nucleotides: TGTGCCAGCAGCTCGGGAATCAGAACTAGCGGATCCTACGAGCAGTACTTC. Translation: CASSSGIRTSGSYEQYF.

This clone showed up just once. The rearrangement uses TRBV18 and TRBJ1-5; perhaps TRBD1 as D (5 bases). The CDR3 runs to 15 residues. CDR1 is KGHSH, CDR2 LQKENI, per germline. V shed 3 bases and J shed 4 bases, with 13 bases lying between them. As DNA, the CDR3 is TGTGCCAGCTCACCTCGCAGGGCAGGGAATCAGCCCCAGCATTTT. Translating it yields CASSPRRAGNQPQHF.

The chain joins TRBV6-5 to TRBJ2-1; 12 positions agree with TRBD2. Germline trimming cut 5 bases from V and 7 bases from J; bases unmatched to any gene: 6. The CDR3 spans 15 residues. Germline V gives CDR1 MNHEY, CDR2 SVGAGI. Here the CDR3 reads CASSLALAGGNEQFF. In nucleotides, the CDR3 is TGTGCCAGCAGTCTGGCCCTAGCGGGAGGGAATGAGCAGTTCTTC.

This clone was counted a single time. V gene TRBV6-5 combines with J gene TRBJ2-2, with D perhaps matching TRBD1 (6 bases). Between the trimmed V and J ends, which lost 4 bases and 0 bases, there was a span of 9 bases. The germline CDR1 and CDR2 sequences are MNHEY and SVGAGI. This CDR3 region has 15 residues. The CDR3 protein is CASSLGQTNTGELFF. DNA for the CDR3: TGTGCCAGCAGTTTAGGACAGACGAACACCGGGGAGCTGTTTTTT.

With regard to this clone: The same CDR3 arises from other DNA sequences in this sample as well. The chain couples TRBV5-1 to TRBJ1-4; D is undetermined. The length of the CDR3 is 14 residues. The germline CDR1 and CDR2 sequences are SGHRS and YFSETQ. The V end lost 0 bases, the J end lost 1 base, and 4 bases lay between the germline ends. The CDR3 sequence is CASSLDGTNEKLFF. In DNA form, the CDR3 reads TGCGCCAGCAGCTTGGATGGAACTAATGAAAAACTGTTTTTT.